The sequence of this TCR beta chain was determined in a study of post-analysis software for immune sequencing data. This clonotype showed up just once. Its target is not known. Unique molecular identifiers tagged the TCR beta cDNA libraries. Out of 1 to 10 million T cells, roughly 0.5 million cDNA molecules were generated. MiXCR, run by TCRdb on the PCR reads, gives a single entry per CDR3 protein. The data contain 600,000 to 700,000 distinct CDR3 sequences, approximately 59% of them singletons. Study observations and caveats: There were about 5 TRBV segments more frequent in patients than controls, and TRBV5-6, TRBV5-1 and TRBV20-1 were among them.

This CDR3 is built from 11 residues. CDR1 is SQVTM, CDR2 ANQGSEA, per germline. The sequenced sample was blood. V and J are TRBV29-1 and TRBJ2-4; no definite D call. The J call could be wrong; TRBJ2-7 is a better fit for the DNA end. The clonotype comes from a girl aged 2 to 10 with multiple sclerosis. Written as DNA, the CDR3 is TGCAGCGTTGAAGACGTCTACGAGCAGTACTTC. Translating gives CSVEDVYEQYF.